Each of the 31 T cell receptor beta chains below was sequenced from the same sample in a study of a mutant IDH1 vaccine in newly diagnosed glioma. The method was immunoSEQ multiplex PCR; TCRdb's version includes in-frame clones alone and lacks a portion of them. The sample carries about 77,000 clones, around 85% recorded once. Time point given: week 23, last vaccination. Vaccine doses each comprised 300 ug of mutant IDH1 20-mer peptide, with topical imiquimod. No antigen has been assigned to these receptors. The source was PBMCs, collected from a glioma patient whose treatment included an IDH1 peptide vaccine. These TCRs come from a woman aged 45-65 years with glioma.

This clone was seen just once. The chain carries TRBV30 and TRBJ1-2; D possibly corresponds to TRBD1 (5 bases). CDR3 length: 14 residues. The germline V gene has CDR1 GTSNPN and CDR2 SVGIG (reference sequence). Between the trimmed V and J ends, which lost 3 bases and 5 bases, there was a span of 16 bases. CDR3 coding DNA: TGTGCCTGGAGAAGGAGAGGGGAAGCATATGGCTACACCTTC. Protein product: CAWRRRGEAYGYTF.

The J gene is TRBJ1-1, the V gene TRBV6-6; maybe TRBD1 (5 bases). There are 16 residues in the CDR3. Trimming removed 0 bases from V and 0 bases from J, with 11 bases in between. Germline assignment: CDR1 MNHNY and CDR2 SVGAGI (reference sequence). The CDR3 DNA reads TGTGCCAGCAGTTACTCGAGTAGGGGAGTGAACACTGAAGCTTTCTTT. Protein product: CASSYSSRGVNTEAFF.

The V call is TRBV28, the J call TRBJ1-5, with D uncertain. Per the germline V gene, CDR1 is MDHEN and CDR2 is SYDVKM. The CDR3 has 13 residues. V dropped 10 bases and J dropped 4 bases, with 14 bases sitting between them. Here the CDR3 reads CATRPSFNQPQHF. CDR3 DNA sequence: TGTGCCACCAGGCCGTCGTTTAATCAGCCCCAGCATTTT.

V and J are TRBV28 and TRBJ2-7; 10 nucleotides agree with TRBD2. Trimming took 3 bases from V and 0 from J; bases not matched to a gene: 5. The CDR3 totals 16 residues. Germline V gene sequence: CDR1 MDHEN, CDR2 SYDVKM. CDR3 nucleotides: TGTGCCAGCAGTTTGGAGAGGACTAGCGGCTCCTACGAGCAGTACTTC. Its translation: CASSLERTSGSYEQYF.

The V and J genes are TRBV5-4 and TRBJ2-3; D unclear. The CDR3 consists of 15 residues. V was pared by 3 bases and J by 2 bases, with 13 bases between. Germline CDR1 reads SGHNT; CDR2 reads YYREEE (reference sequence). CDR3 sequence reads: CASSSPTGSTDTQYF. CDR3 nucleotide sequence: TGTGCCAGCAGCTCCCCGACGGGCTCCACAGATACGCAGTATTTT.

The V and J genes are TRBV28 and TRBJ1-2, with D possibly matching TRBD1 (5 bases). This CDR3 has 17 residues. Germline CDR1 MDHEN, CDR2 SYDVKM. V lost 6 bases to trimming and J lost 1 base, with 21 bases between them. The CDR3 region is CASRRSGGLGNNYGYTF. The CDR3 nucleotides are TGTGCCAGCAGGCGATCGGGGGGTTTGGGCAATAACTATGGCTACACCTTC.

V gene TRBV19 combines with J gene TRBJ1-2; 8 bases agree with TRBD1. Germline loops: CDR1 LNHDA, CDR2 SQIVND (reference sequence). The CDR3 contains 17 residues. V lost 4 bases, J lost 2 bases, and 12 bases stayed unmatched. The CDR3 protein is CASSTSLGQGSNYGYTF. The CDR3 nucleotides are TGTGCCAGTAGTACATCCCTCGGACAGGGATCAAACTATGGCTACACCTTC.

The chain employs TRBV5-6 and TRBJ2-7; weak D call: TRBD1 (5 bases). CDR3 size: 17 residues. The germline CDR1 and CDR2 sequences are SGHDT and YYEEEE. With 5 bases removed from V and 2 bases from J, the gap between germline ends came to 23 bases. The CDR3 nucleotides read TGTGCCAGCAGGGAGTTTAGGGGCGTAAGGGGCACCTACGAGCAGTACTTC. Translating it yields CASREFRGVRGTYEQYF.

The chain links TRBV5-4 to TRBJ1-2; TRBD1 matches at 11 bases. The ends lost 2 bases at V and 8 bases at J; junction bases unmatched: 11. Germline V gene lookup returns CDR1 SGHNT and CDR2 YYREEE (reference sequence). The CDR3 loop spans 16 amino acids. CDR3 nucleotides: TGTGCCAGCAGCTTTGAACATGGACAGGGGGCTTTGGGCTACACCTTC. The encoded protein is CASSFEHGQGALGYTF.

The chain carries TRBV15 and TRBJ2-3; TRBD1 might be the D (5 bases). The CDR3 is 15 amino acids. Germline CDR1 is LNHNV and CDR2 is YYDKDF (reference sequence). The V end lost 4 bases, the J end lost 4 bases, and 15 bases lay between the germline ends. This CDR3 reads CATSKDIEYSDTQYF. The CDR3 region has the DNA TGTGCCACCAGCAAGGACATAGAATATTCAGATACGCAGTATTTT.

J is TRBJ2-5 and V is TRBV6-1, with a possible D match to TRBD1 (6 bases). Trimming stripped 3 bases from V and 3 bases from J, with 11 bases between. CDR1 and CDR2 from the germline V gene are MNHNS and SASEGT. The CDR3 spans 14 residues. As DNA, the CDR3 is TGTGCCAGCAGTGAGCTGAACAGGGAAGAGACCCAGTACTTC. It is translated as CASSELNREETQYF.

The chain uses TRBV6-1 and TRBJ1-3; unclear D gene. Germline CDR1 MNHNS, CDR2 SASEGT. V dropped 2 bases and J dropped 0 bases, with 5 bases sitting between them. The CDR3 sequence is 14 residues long. The CDR3 region is CASSERSSGNTIYF. The CDR3 nucleotides read TGTGCCAGCAGTGAACGAAGCTCTGGAAACACCATATATTTT.

The chain carries TRBV28 and TRBJ2-1, with D possibly TRBD1 on 5 matching bases. The V gene's germline CDR1 is MDHEN and CDR2 SYDVKM. The CDR3 has 16 residues. Trimming took 6 bases from V and 5 from J, leaving 20 bases between them. The CDR3 DNA follows: TGTGCCAGCAGCCCTTGGCAGGGCCTAGGAGACAATGAGCAGTTCTTC. It yields the protein CASSPWQGLGDNEQFF.

The J gene is TRBJ2-7, the V gene TRBV5-1; 10 bases line up with TRBD2. The germline V gene has CDR1 SGHRS and CDR2 YFSETQ. This CDR3 comprises 15 residues. V lost 4 bases, J lost 6 bases, and 10 bases stayed unmatched. CDR3 in amino acids: CASSPPQREGFEQYF. DNA for the CDR3: TGCGCCAGCAGCCCGCCCCAGCGGGAGGGGTTCGAGCAGTACTTC. Variable domain in full (rest from reference TRBV5-1 and TRBJ2-7): KAGVTQTPRYLIKTRGQQVTLSCSPISGHRSVSWYQQTPGQGLQFLFEYFSETQRNKGNFPGRFSGRQFSNSRSEMNVSTLELGDSALYLCASSPPQREGFEQYFGPGTRLTVT.

The chain combines TRBV30 with TRBJ1-4; D ambiguous. This CDR3 spans 15 amino acids. Trimming shortened V by 3 bases and J by 0 bases, and 11 bases separated the two germline ends. Germline CDR1 GTSNPN, CDR2 SVGIG (reference sequence). CDR3 protein: CAWSPAAPTNEKLFF. The CDR3 DNA sequence: TGTGCCTGGAGCCCGGCGGCACCAACTAATGAAAAACTGTTTTTT. Looking up the rest from reference TRBV30 and TRBJ1-4 gives the full variable domain: SQTIHQWPATLVQPVGSPLSLECTVEGTSNPNLYWYRQAAGRGLQLLFYSVGIGQISSEVPQNLSASRPQDRQFILSSKKLLLSDSGFYLCAWSPAAPTNEKLFFGSGTQLSVL.

The chain joins TRBV5-1 to TRBJ2-7; D assignment may be TRBD1 or TRBD2 (5 bases each). V dropped 4 bases and J dropped 2 bases, with 10 bases sitting between them. The germline CDR1 and CDR2 sequences are SGHRS and YFSETQ. The CDR3 is 13 residues long. As DNA, the CDR3 is TGCGCCAGCAGCGGGGGAGCGGCCTACGAGCAGTACTTC. This codes for CASSGGAAYEQYF.

The chain is built from TRBV11-2 and TRBJ1-5; a possible D gene is TRBD1 (6 bases). This CDR3 is built from 15 residues. Germline V gives CDR1 SGHAT, CDR2 FQNNGV. The germline V and J ends were trimmed by 5 bases and 1 base, with 12 bases remaining between them. The CDR3 DNA sequence: TGTGCCAGCAGCCCGTTAACAGGGAGCAATCAGCCCCAGCATTTT. Translating it yields CASSPLTGSNQPQHF.

The genes are TRBV28 and TRBJ2-7, with TRBD2 matching 10 bases. The trim removed 5 bases at V and 2 bases at J, leaving 3 bases unmatched. The V gene's germline CDR1 is MDHEN and CDR2 SYDVKM. The length of the CDR3 is 14 residues. DNA of the CDR3: TGTGCCAGCAGTCGACTAGCGGGCCCCTACGAGCAGTACTTC. Its translation is CASSRLAGPYEQYF.

This chain joins TRBV7-3 and TRBJ2-1; 12 bases fit TRBD2. There are 16 residues in the CDR3. Germline CDR1 is SGHTA and CDR2 is FQGTGA. V was pared by 5 bases and J by 4 bases, with 6 bases of the junction left unmatched. As DNA, the CDR3 is TGTGCCAGCAGCCCGACCACTAGCGGGAGGTACAATGAGCAGTTCTTC. Translated: CASSPTTSGRYNEQFF.

The chain is built from TRBV2 and TRBJ2-2; possible D gene TRBD2, 6 bases. This CDR3 is built from 13 residues. Looked up from germline, CDR1 is SNHLY and CDR2 is FYNNEI. Trimming took off 7 bases at V and 7 bases at J, with 13 bases between the two ends. CDR3 loop: CASTSSGVGELFF. The CDR3, as DNA: TGTGCCAGCACCAGTTCGGGAGTCGGGGAGCTGTTTTTT.

This clone was picked up a small number of times. The chain has TRBV2 and TRBJ1-1; D ambiguous. V lost 1 base and J lost 4, with 13 bases in between. Per germline, CDR1 SNHLY and CDR2 FYNNEI. The CDR3 extends over 15 amino acids. The CDR3 nucleotides read TGTGCCAGCAGTGAAGGTGGCCACTGGGGCACTGAAGCTTTCTTT. Translated, it gives CASSEGGHWGTEAFF.

This clone was observed a single time. Here the CDR3 DNA reads TGTGCCACTCTGGGACCGCCCAAAAACATTCAGTACTTC. Translation gives CATLGPPKNIQYF. The rearrangement links TRBV2 to TRBJ2-4; D may be TRBD1 or TRBD2 (5 bases each). The CDR3 spans 13 residues. Trimming removed 10 bases at V and 2 bases at J, with 12 bases between. CDR1 and CDR2 from the germline V gene are SNHLY and FYNNEI.

The V gene is TRBV28, the J gene TRBJ1-4; D possibly corresponds to TRBD1 (6 bases). The V end was cut by 6 bases, the J end by 10 bases, with 21 bases between. The CDR3 has 15 amino acids. Germline loops: CDR1 MDHEN, CDR2 SYDVKM. DNA of the CDR3: TGTGCCAGCAGCCTCCCGACAGGTCTAGGAGTAAAACTGTTTTTT. Its protein is CASSLPTGLGVKLFF.

The chain recombines TRBV11-2 with TRBJ2-7; D unclear. The V end lost 1 base, the J end lost 2 bases, and 9 bases lay between the germline ends. Germline V gene lookup returns CDR1 SGHAT and CDR2 FQNNGV. This CDR3 contains 14 residues. The CDR3: CASSLGVGAYEQYF. CDR3 nucleotide sequence: TGTGCCAGCAGCTTAGGTGTCGGCGCCTACGAGCAGTACTTC.

V and J are TRBV27 and TRBJ2-2, with 10 bases lining up with TRBD2. The CDR3 loop spans 15 amino acids. Germline loops: CDR1 MNHEY, CDR2 SMNVEV (reference sequence). Trimming at V came to 3 bases and at J to 6 bases, leaving 4 bases not matched to a gene. CDR3 amino acids: CASSFLAGEAGELFF. The CDR3 region has the DNA TGTGCCAGCAGTTTCCTAGCGGGAGAGGCCGGGGAGCTGTTTTTT.

The chain links TRBV30 to TRBJ2-3; D not resolved. Germline-derived CDR1 and CDR2 are GTSNPN and SVGIG (reference sequence). Trimming left V 6 bases short and J 12 bases short, with 22 bases between. This CDR3 contains 13 residues. The CDR3 DNA sequence: TGTGCCTGCCTGGGCCAGGCTGGCGGTGGACAGTATTTT. Residues: CACLGQAGGGQYF.

The chain recombines TRBV9 with TRBJ2-2, with D possibly TRBD1 on 6 matching bases. This CDR3 has 17 residues. With 0 bases removed from V and 7 bases from J, the gap between germline ends came to 19 bases. CDR1 SGDLS and CDR2 YYNGEE come from the germline V gene. This CDR3 is CASSVEGWGPIGGELFF. The CDR3 bases are TGTGCCAGCAGCGTAGAAGGGTGGGGGCCGATAGGCGGGGAGCTGTTTTTT.

This sequence joins TRBV5-1 and TRBJ2-7; 9 bases fit TRBD2. The J segment lost 7 bases and the V segment lost 0 bases, leaving 8 bases of the junction unmatched. The V gene's germline CDR1 is SGHRS and CDR2 YFSETQ. This CDR3 is 15 amino acids long. The CDR3: CASSLGAGGSREQYF. CDR3 nucleotide sequence: TGCGCCAGCAGCTTGGGAGCGGGAGGAAGTCGTGAGCAGTACTTC.

The chain links TRBV27 to TRBJ2-7; 10 nucleotides match TRBD1. This CDR3 is 15 amino acids long. Germline values: CDR1 MNHEY, CDR2 SMNVEV (reference sequence). V trimming: 1 base; J trimming: 3 bases; junction bases outside the gene matches: 3. The CDR3 DNA is TGTGCCAGCAGTTTATTCGGGACAGGGGTCTACGAGCAGTACTTC. Translating it yields CASSLFGTGVYEQYF.

This clone is a singleton in its sample. The chain has TRBV28 and TRBJ2-6, with D hard to call. V gave up 2 bases and J gave up 2 bases, with 10 bases separating them. This CDR3 comprises 16 residues. The germline CDR1 and CDR2 sequences are MDHEN and SYDVKM. The CDR3 protein is CASSLGGQAGANVLTF. CDR3 DNA: TGTGCCAGCAGTTTAGGTGGCCAGGCTGGGGCCAACGTCCTGACTTTC.

The chain links TRBV7-9 to TRBJ2-2; D gene unclear. Trimming took off 3 bases at V and 7 bases at J, with 9 bases between the two ends. The germline CDR1 and CDR2 sequences are SEHNR and FQNEAQ (reference sequence). This CDR3 is built from 13 residues. The CDR3 is CASSFAPSGELFF. For the CDR3, the DNA is TGTGCCAGCAGCTTCGCCCCCAGCGGGGAGCTGTTTTTT.